A selection of T cell receptor beta chains follows, all from one sample in a study of CD8 T cells in ankylosing spondylitis. One entry per CDR3 protein results from TCRdb running MiXCR on the 5' RACE reads. The sample has 120,000 or so distinct CDR3 sequences, around 15% seen once; the top ten hold 2.5% to 3.5%. Sample: blood, either unsorted or a sorted T cell fraction (not recorded which). These receptors originate from a female donor with ankylosing spondylitis or in good health (not recorded which). The conserved cysteine and the conserved F or W are not part of the CDR3 here. Each record gives: CDR3 length, V gene, clone size, J gene, CDR3 protein. Size is stated for part of the rows, as once, few or many counts, or as a class when the clone is expanded.

CDR3 length: 13; V gene: TRBV14; clone size: .; J gene: TRBJ2-5; CDR3 protein: ASSERVAGGETQY
CDR3 length: 11; V gene: TRBV6-1; clone size: .; J gene: TRBJ1-4; CDR3 protein: ASSPGGDEKLF
CDR3 length: 12; V gene: TRBV11-2; clone size: .; J gene: TRBJ2-7; CDR3 protein: ASSFQTGSYEQY
CDR3 length: 12; V gene: TRBV12-3/TRBV12-4; clone size: many; J gene: TRBJ1-1; CDR3 protein: ASSSRTGGTEAF
CDR3 length: 13; V gene: TRBV4-1; clone size: many; J gene: TRBJ2-1; CDR3 protein: ASSLSGAEYNEQF
CDR3 length: 12; V gene: TRBV6-1; clone size: .; J gene: TRBJ1-1; CDR3 protein: ASRTGTTNTDAF
CDR3 length: 12; V gene: TRBV5-1; clone size: many; J gene: TRBJ1-1; CDR3 protein: ASSFNRGNTEAF
CDR3 length: 11; V gene: TRBV5-1; clone size: many; J gene: TRBJ1-2; CDR3 protein: ASSGGQIYGYT
CDR3 length: 12; V gene: TRBV3-1; clone size: few; J gene: TRBJ1-2; CDR3 protein: ASSGRQGVYGYT
CDR3 length: 11; V gene: TRBV15; clone size: many; J gene: TRBJ1-4; CDR3 protein: ATSPPVRGKLF
CDR3 length: 12; V gene: TRBV15; clone size: .; J gene: TRBJ2-1; CDR3 protein: ATSRGDRGFEQF
CDR3 length: 15; V gene: TRBV7-9; clone size: few; J gene: TRBJ2-5; CDR3 protein: ASSLGARTEIQETQY
CDR3 length: 11; V gene: TRBV29-1; clone size: few; J gene: TRBJ1-1; CDR3 protein: SVGTGMNTEAF
CDR3 length: 12; V gene: TRBV6-5; clone size: many; J gene: TRBJ2-1; CDR3 protein: ASRLSSSYNEQF
CDR3 length: 14; V gene: TRBV5-1; clone size: .; J gene: TRBJ1-1; CDR3 protein: ASSLGLTGLNTEAF
CDR3 length: 13; V gene: TRBV7-9; clone size: .; J gene: TRBJ2-3; CDR3 protein: ASSTASGPGDTQY
CDR3 length: 14; V gene: TRBV6-5; clone size: few; J gene: TRBJ2-5; CDR3 protein: ASSYGRRSSQETQY
CDR3 length: 13; V gene: TRBV20-1; clone size: few; J gene: TRBJ2-5; CDR3 protein: SATSTGGFTETQY
CDR3 length: 13; V gene: TRBV5-1; clone size: .; J gene: TRBJ2-3; CDR3 protein: ASGRDFIGLDTQY
CDR3 length: 11; V gene: TRBV6-1; clone size: .; J gene: TRBJ1-2; CDR3 protein: ASMRSPGYGYT
CDR3 length: 12; V gene: TRBV7-8; clone size: few; J gene: TRBJ1-5; CDR3 protein: ASSPGAGYQPQH
CDR3 length: 11; V gene: TRBV20-1; clone size: many; J gene: TRBJ1-5; CDR3 protein: SASGTPNQPQH
CDR3 length: 12; V gene: TRBV12-3/TRBV12-4; clone size: few; J gene: TRBJ1-5; CDR3 protein: ASSRPGISQPQH
CDR3 length: 15; V gene: TRBV27; clone size: .; J gene: TRBJ2-3; CDR3 protein: ASSSGRAAVSTDTQY